These 14 T cell receptor beta chains came from one sample sequenced in a study of T cell repertoires in cytomegalovirus infection (dated by TCRdb to the late 2010s). Instrument on record: Illumina HiSeq 1500. The raw public reads went through TCRdb reprocessing: fastp at Q25, MiXCR clone calling, in-frame beta chains kept. Here each entry gathers all rows of one CDR3 protein and keeps the most common genes and DNA. Recorded for this sample are approximately 550,000 distinct CDR3 sequences; about 15% of them occurred a single time. Together, the top ten hold roughly a quarter of the sample. Sequenced material: CD8+ T cells from PBMCs. The receptor set was obtained from a human donor in good health (CMV status not recorded). Some clones in this sample may be carry-over from other donors' samples.

This clonotype was seen only a few times. The chain combines TRBV5-6 with TRBJ2-3; D assignment may be TRBD1 or TRBD2 (5 bases each). V gave up 3 bases and J gave up 4 bases, with 12 bases separating them. The CDR3 runs to 14 residues. Germline CDR1 and CDR2: SGHDT and YYEEEE. DNA of the CDR3: TGTGCCAGCAGCTACGAGGGGTCGGCAGATACGCAGTATTTT. It specifies CASSYEGSADTQYF.

This chain joins TRBV4-1 and TRBJ2-5; perhaps TRBD2 as D (5 bases). The germline V and J ends were trimmed by 4 bases and 1 base, with 10 bases remaining between them. The CDR3 length is 14 residues. Germline CDR1 reads MGHRA; CDR2 reads YSYEKL. The CDR3, as DNA: TGCGCCAGCAGCCCAGAGACTACCCAAGAGACCCAGTACTTC. Protein: CASSPETTQETQYF.

This clonotype was counted at least ten times. The chain couples TRBV11-2 to TRBJ1-2; D is undetermined. Trimming pared 1 base from V and 7 bases from J, leaving 13 bases between. Per germline, CDR1 SGHAT and CDR2 FQNNGV. The CDR3 contains 14 residues. CDR3 region: CASSLAHAPGGYTF. Written as DNA, the CDR3 is TGTGCCAGCAGCTTAGCTCACGCTCCGGGTGGCTACACCTTC. Full variable domain (missing parts from reference TRBV11-2 and TRBJ1-2): EAGVAQSPRYKIIEKRQSVAFWCNPISGHATLYWYQQILGQGPKLLIQFQNNGVVDDSQLPKDRFSAERLKGVDSTLKIQPAKLEDSAVYLCASSLAHAPGGYTFGSGTRLTVV.

This clonotype was recorded a few times. This sequence joins TRBV2 and TRBJ1-4; 10 nucleotides line up with TRBD1. Germline CDR1 and CDR2: SNHLY and FYNNEI. CDR3 length: 14 residues. V trimming: 6 bases; J trimming: 8 bases; junction bases outside the gene matches: 6. CDR3 nucleotides: TGTGCCAGCAGAGAGACAGGGGGCGACGAAAAACTGTTTTTT. Protein product: CASRETGGDEKLFF.

This clonotype was counted at least ten times. In nucleotides, the CDR3 is TGTGCCAGCAGCTTGAAGACGAGTCGGGCAGATACGCAGTATTTT. Amino acid sequence: CASSLKTSRADTQYF. This rearrangement joins TRBV5-8 to TRBJ2-3; D remains unclear. Between the trimmed V and J ends, which lost 1 base and 4 bases, there was a span of 13 bases. The CDR3 contains 15 residues. Germline V lookup: CDR1 SGHTS, CDR2 YDEGEE.

This rearrangement joins TRBV20-1 to TRBJ2-7; 7 bases align to TRBD2. CDR3 size: 12 residues. The J segment lost 3 bases and the V segment lost 1 base, leaving 0 bases of the junction unmatched. The germline gives CDR1 DFQATT, CDR2 SNEGSKA (reference sequence). CDR3 sequence: CSARASGYEQYF. In DNA form, the CDR3 reads TGCAGTGCTAGAGCTAGCGGCTACGAGCAGTACTTC.

This clonotype was counted at least ten times. The chain uses TRBV7-2 and TRBJ2-5; 11 bases are a match to TRBD2. The J segment lost 2 bases and the V segment lost 4 bases, leaving 6 bases of the junction unmatched. CDR1 and CDR2 from the germline V gene are SGHTA and FQGNSA. This CDR3 contains 16 residues. The CDR3 loop is CASSSLAGGLQETQYF. DNA of the CDR3: TGTGCCAGCAGCTCCTTAGCGGGGGGGCTACAAGAGACCCAGTACTTC.

The genes are TRBV4-1 and TRBJ2-6; D is unclear. CDR3 size: 18 residues. Per the germline V gene, CDR1 is MGHRA and CDR2 is YSYEKL. The V and J ends lost 1 base and 0 bases respectively, with 13 bases between them. CDR3 DNA sequence: TGCGCCAGCAGCCAAGGGACGAATTGGGACTCTGGGGCCAACGTCCTGACTTTC. Translated: CASSQGTNWDSGANVLTF.

At least ten counts were recorded for this clonotype. The V call is TRBV7-9, the J call TRBJ2-1, with TRBD2 matching over 7 bases. The V gene end was trimmed by 5 bases and the J gene end by 2 bases; junction bases not matched to a gene: 15. Germline-derived CDR1 and CDR2 are SEHNR and FQNEAQ (reference sequence). The CDR3 spans 18 residues. The CDR3 nucleotides read TGTGCCAGCAGCCCCAGGGAGTCTAGCGGAAGGACCTACAATGAGCAGTTCTTC. This gives the protein CASSPRESSGRTYNEQFF.

The chain uses TRBV20-1 and TRBJ1-5; D not certain. Trimming cost V 3 bases and J 3 bases, with 3 bases left between them. The germline gives CDR1 DFQATT, CDR2 SNEGSKA (reference sequence). The CDR3 runs to 11 residues. The CDR3 spells CSASPNQPQHF. In DNA, the CDR3 is TGCAGTGCTAGCCCCAATCAGCCCCAGCATTTT.

This clonotype was seen only a few times. The rearrangement links TRBV2 to TRBJ2-7, with 8 bases matching TRBD2. V shed 8 bases and J 2 bases; nucleotides not matched to a gene: 8. CDR3 length equals 14 residues. Germline assignment: CDR1 SNHLY and CDR2 FYNNEI. CDR3 nucleotides: TGTGCCAGCGACTCCGGGACTAGGGCCTACGAGCAGTACTTC. Protein sequence: CASDSGTRAYEQYF.

The chain couples TRBV19 to TRBJ1-5, with no clear D. CDR1 is LNHDA and CDR2 is SQIVND in the germline V gene (reference sequence). The CDR3 consists of 15 residues. The V and J ends lost 0 bases and 5 bases respectively, with 11 bases between them. The CDR3 nucleotides read TGTGCCAGTAGTATAGATTTGGGAACTGATCAGCCCCAGCATTTT. It is translated as CASSIDLGTDQPQHF.

The chain joins TRBV4-1 to TRBJ2-2; D is ambiguous. Between the trimmed V and J ends, which lost 5 bases and 6 bases, there was a span of 13 bases. The germline CDR1 and CDR2 sequences are MGHRA and YSYEKL. This CDR3 is built from 14 residues. In DNA, the CDR3 is TGCGCCAGCAGCTCTTTGGAATGGGCCGGGGAGCTGTTTTTT. It yields the protein CASSSLEWAGELFF.

On this clonotype itself: A much larger clone differs by one base, so this may be a read error. The gene calls are TRBV7-3 and TRBJ2-1; the D is unclear. This CDR3 comprises 13 residues. Germline V gene data show CDR1 as SGHTA and CDR2 as FQGTGA. CDR3 protein: CASSEATYNEQLF. The CDR3 nucleotides are TGTGCCAGCAGCGAAGCGACTTATAATGAGCAGTTATTC.